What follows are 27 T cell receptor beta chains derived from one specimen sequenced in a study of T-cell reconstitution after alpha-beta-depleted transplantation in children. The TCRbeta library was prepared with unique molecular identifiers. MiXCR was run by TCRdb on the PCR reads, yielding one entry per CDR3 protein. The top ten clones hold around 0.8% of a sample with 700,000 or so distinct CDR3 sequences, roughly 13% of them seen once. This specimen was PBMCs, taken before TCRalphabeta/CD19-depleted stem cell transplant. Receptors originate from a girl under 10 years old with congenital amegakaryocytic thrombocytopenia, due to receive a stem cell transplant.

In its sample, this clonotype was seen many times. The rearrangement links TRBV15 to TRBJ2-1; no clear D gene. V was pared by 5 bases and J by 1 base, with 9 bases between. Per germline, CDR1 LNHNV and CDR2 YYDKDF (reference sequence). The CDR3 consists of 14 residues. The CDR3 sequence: CATSGRPSYNEQFF. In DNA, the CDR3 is TGTGCCACCAGCGGGCGACCTTCCTACAATGAGCAGTTCTTC.

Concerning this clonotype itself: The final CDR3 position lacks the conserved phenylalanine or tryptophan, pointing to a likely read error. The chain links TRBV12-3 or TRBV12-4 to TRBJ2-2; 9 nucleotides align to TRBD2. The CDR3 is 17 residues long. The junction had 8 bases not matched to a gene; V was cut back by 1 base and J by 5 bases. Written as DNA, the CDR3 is TGTGCCAGCAGTTTAGAACGGTCTAGCGGGAAGACCGGGGAGCTGTTTTTA. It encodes CASSLERSSGKTGELFL.

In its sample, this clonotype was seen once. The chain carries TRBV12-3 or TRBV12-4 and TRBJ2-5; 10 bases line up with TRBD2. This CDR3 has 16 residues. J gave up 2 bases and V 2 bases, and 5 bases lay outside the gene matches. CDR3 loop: CASSLMGLATQETQYF. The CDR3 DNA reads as TGTGCCAGCAGTTTAATGGGACTAGCGACACAAGAGACCCAGTACTTC.

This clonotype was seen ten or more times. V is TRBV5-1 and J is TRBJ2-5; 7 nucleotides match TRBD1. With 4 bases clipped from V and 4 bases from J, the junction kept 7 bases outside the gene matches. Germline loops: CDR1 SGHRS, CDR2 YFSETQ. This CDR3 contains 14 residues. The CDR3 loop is CASSLQGWGETQYF. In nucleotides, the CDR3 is TGCGCCAGCAGCCTACAGGGGTGGGGAGAGACCCAGTACTTC.

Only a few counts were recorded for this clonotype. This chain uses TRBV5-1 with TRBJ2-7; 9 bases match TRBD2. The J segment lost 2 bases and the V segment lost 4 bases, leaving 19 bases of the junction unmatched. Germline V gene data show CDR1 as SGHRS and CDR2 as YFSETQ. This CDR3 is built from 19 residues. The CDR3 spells CASSPPRVSGRRFTYEQYF. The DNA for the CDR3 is TGCGCCAGCAGCCCACCTAGGGTGAGCGGGAGGAGGTTCACCTACGAGCAGTACTTC.

The CDR3 DNA sequence: TGTGCCATCAGTAGACAGTGGGAGACCCAGTACTTC. Protein sequence: CAISRQWETQYF. The chain has TRBV10-3 and TRBJ2-5; D might be TRBD1 (5 bases). CDR1 and CDR2 from the germline V gene are ENHRY and SYGVKD. The germline V and J ends were trimmed by 5 bases and 5 bases, with 9 bases remaining between them. The CDR3 contains 12 residues.

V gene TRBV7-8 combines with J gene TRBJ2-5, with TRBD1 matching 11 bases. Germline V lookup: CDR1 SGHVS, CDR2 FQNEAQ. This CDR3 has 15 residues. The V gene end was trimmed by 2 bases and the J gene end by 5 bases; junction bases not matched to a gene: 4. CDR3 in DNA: TGTGCCAGCAGCTTACGGGACAGGGGGGTGGAGACCCAGTACTTC. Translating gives CASSLRDRGVETQYF.

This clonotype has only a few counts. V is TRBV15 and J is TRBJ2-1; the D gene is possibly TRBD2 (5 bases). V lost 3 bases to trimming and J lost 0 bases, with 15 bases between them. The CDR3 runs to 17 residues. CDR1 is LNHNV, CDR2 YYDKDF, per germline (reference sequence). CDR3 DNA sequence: TGTGCCACCAGCAGTCCCAGGACTGCGAGCTCCTACAATGAGCAGTTCTTC. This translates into CATSSPRTASSYNEQFF.

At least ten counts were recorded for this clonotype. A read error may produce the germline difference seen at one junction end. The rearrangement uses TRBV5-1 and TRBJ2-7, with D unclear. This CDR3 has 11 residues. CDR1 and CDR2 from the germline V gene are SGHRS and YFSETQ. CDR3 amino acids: CASSLSGEQYF. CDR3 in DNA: TGTGCCAGCAGCTTGAGTGGCGAGCAGTACTTC.

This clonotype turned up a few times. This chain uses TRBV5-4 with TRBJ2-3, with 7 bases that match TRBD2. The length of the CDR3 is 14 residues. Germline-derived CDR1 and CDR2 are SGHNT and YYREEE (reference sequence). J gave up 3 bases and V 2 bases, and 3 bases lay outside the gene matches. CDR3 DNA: TGTGCCAGCAGCTTTCTAGCGGAGACAGATACGCAGTATTTT. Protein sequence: CASSFLAETDTQYF.

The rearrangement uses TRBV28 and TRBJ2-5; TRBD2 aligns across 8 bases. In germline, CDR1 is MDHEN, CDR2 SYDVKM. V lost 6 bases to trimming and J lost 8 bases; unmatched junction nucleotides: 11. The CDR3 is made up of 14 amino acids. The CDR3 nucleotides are TGTGCCAGCAGACGAACTAGCGGCGTCATCACCCAGTACTTC. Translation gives CASRRTSGVITQYF. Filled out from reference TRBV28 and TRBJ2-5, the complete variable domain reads DVKVTQSSRYLVKRTGEKVFLECVQDMDHENMFWYRQDPGLGLRLIYFSYDVKMKEKGDIPEGYSVSREKKERFSLILESASTNQTSMYLCASRRTSGVITQYFGPGTRLLVL.

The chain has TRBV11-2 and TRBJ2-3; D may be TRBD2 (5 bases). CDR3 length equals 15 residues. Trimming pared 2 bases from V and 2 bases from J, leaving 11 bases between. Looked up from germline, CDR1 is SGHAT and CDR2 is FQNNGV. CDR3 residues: CASSLFAGLTDTQYF. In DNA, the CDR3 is TGTGCCAGCAGCTTATTCGCGGGTCTCACAGATACGCAGTATTTT.

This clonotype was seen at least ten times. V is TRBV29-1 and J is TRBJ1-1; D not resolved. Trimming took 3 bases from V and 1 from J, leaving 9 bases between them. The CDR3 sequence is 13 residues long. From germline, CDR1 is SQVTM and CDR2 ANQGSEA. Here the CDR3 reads CSVDKFTNTEAFF. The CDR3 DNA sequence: TGCAGCGTTGACAAGTTCACGAACACTGAAGCTTTCTTT.

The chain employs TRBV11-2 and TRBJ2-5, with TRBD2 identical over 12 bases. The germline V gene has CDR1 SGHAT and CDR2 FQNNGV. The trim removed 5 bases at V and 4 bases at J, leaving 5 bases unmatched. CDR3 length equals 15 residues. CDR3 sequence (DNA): TGTGCCAGCAGCGCTAGACTAGCGGGAGTAGAGACCCAGTACTTC. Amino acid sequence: CASSARLAGVETQYF.

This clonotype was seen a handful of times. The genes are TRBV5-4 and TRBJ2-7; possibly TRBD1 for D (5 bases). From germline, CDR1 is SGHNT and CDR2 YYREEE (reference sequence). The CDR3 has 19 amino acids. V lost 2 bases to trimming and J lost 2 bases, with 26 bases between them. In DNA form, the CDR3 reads TGTGCCAGCAGCTTCCAGGGTTTCAAACCCTTCAAACCAACCTACGAGCAGTACTTC. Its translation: CASSFQGFKPFKPTYEQYF.

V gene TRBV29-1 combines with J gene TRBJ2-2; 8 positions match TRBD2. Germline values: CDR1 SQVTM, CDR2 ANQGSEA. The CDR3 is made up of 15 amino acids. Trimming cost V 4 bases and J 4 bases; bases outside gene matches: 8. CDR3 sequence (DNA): TGCAGCGTTGGACGGGAGGGCCAGGTCACCGGGGAGCTGTTTTTT. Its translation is CSVGREGQVTGELFF.

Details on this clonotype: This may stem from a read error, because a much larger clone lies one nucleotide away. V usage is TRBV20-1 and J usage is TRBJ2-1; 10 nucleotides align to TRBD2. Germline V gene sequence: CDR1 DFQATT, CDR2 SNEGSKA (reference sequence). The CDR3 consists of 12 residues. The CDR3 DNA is TGCCGTGCCAATAGCGGGAGGAGTGAGCAGTTCTTC. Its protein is CRANSGRSEQFF.

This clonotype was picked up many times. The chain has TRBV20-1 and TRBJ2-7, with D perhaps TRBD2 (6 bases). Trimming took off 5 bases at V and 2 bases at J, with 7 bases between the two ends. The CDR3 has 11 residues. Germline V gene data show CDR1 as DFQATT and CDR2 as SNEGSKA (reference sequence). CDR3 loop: CSAGLTYEQYF. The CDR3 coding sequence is TGCAGTGCTGGACTAACCTACGAGCAGTACTTC.

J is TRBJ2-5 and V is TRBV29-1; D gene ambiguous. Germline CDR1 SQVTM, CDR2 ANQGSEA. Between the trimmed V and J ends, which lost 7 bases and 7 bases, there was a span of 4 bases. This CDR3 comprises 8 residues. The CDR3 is CSAVTQYF. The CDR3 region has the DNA TGCAGCGCCGTGACCCAGTACTTC.

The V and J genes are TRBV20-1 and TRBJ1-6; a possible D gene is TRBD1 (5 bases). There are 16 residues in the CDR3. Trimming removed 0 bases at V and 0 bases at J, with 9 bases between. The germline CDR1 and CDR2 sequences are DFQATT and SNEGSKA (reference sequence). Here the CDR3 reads CSAREGGSSYNSPLHF. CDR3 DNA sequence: TGCAGTGCTAGAGAGGGGGGGAGCTCCTATAATTCACCCCTCCACTTT.

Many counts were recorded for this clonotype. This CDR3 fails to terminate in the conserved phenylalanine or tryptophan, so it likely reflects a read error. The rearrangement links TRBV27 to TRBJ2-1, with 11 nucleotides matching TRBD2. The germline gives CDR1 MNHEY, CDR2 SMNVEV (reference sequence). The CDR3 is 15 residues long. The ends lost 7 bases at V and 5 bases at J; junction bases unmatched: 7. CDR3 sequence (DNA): TGTGCCAGCAACCCGGCGGGACTAGCGGACAATGAGCAGTTCTTA. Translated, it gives CASNPAGLADNEQFL.

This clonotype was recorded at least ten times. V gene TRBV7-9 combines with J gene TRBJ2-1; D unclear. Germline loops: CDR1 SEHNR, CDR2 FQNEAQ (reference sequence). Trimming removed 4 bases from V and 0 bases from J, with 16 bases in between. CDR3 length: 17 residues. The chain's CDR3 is CASSSRSTRSSYNEQFF. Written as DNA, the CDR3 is TGTGCCAGCAGCTCCCGATCGACCAGGAGCTCCTACAATGAGCAGTTCTTC.

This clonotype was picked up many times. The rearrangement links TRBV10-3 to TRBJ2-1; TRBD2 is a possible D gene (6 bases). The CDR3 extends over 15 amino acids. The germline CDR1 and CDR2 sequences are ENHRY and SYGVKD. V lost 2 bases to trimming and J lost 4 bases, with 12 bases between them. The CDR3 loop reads CAISERRASYNEQFF. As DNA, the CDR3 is TGTGCCATCAGTGAGCGGAGGGCCAGTTACAATGAGCAGTTCTTC.

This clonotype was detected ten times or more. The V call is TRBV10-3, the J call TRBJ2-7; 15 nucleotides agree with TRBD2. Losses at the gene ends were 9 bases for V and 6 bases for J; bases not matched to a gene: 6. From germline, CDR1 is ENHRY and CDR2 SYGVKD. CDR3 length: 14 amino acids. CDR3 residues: CAIAGLAGGTEQYF. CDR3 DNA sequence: TGTGCCATAGCGGGACTAGCGGGAGGAACCGAGCAGTACTTC.

DNA for the CDR3: TGTGCTTCCGAAAAACTGTTTTTT. As protein: CASEKLFF. This sequence joins TRBV6-1 and TRBJ1-4; D is unresolved. From germline, CDR1 is MNHNS and CDR2 SASEGT. The CDR3 loop spans 8 amino acids.

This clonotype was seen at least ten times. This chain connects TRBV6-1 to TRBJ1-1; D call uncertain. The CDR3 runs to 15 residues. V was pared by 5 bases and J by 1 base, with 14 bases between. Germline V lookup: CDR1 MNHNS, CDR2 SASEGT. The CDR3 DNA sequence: TGTGCCAGCAGTCAACCCGATTGGGGGAACACTGAAGCTTTCTTT. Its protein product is CASSQPDWGNTEAFF.

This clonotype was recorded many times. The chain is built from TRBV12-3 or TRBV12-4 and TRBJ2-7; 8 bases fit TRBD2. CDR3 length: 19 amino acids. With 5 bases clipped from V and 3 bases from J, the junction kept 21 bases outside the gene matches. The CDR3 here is CASSPILPGLEGVGYEQYF. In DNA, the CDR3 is TGTGCCAGCAGTCCGATACTTCCGGGACTAGAAGGAGTAGGCTACGAGCAGTACTTC.